The 18 T cell receptor beta chains given below trace back to one sample, sequenced in a study of T cell responses to AZD1222 COVID-19 vaccine. The protocol was immunoSEQ multiplex PCR, while the TCRdb copy is restricted to in-frame clones and leaves out a portion. The repertoire holds around 110,000 clones, about 90% seen once, with roughly 1.4% in the top ten. Sequenced material: peripheral blood, taken 28 days after the second AZD1222 dose. Every receptor here comes from an adult who received the AZD1222 COVID-19 vaccine.

The genes are TRBV2 and TRBJ2-5, with a weak D call TRBD2 (5 bases). Trimming cost V 4 bases and J 5 bases, with 8 bases left between them. This CDR3 has 12 amino acids. Looked up from germline, CDR1 is SNHLY and CDR2 is FYNNEI. Written as DNA, the CDR3 is TGTGCCAGCAGTGCGGGGTCGGAGACCCAGTACTTC. Its translation is CASSAGSETQYF.

In this sample, this clone turned up once. The V call is TRBV2, the J call TRBJ2-5, with 7 bases identical to TRBD1. CDR1 SNHLY and CDR2 FYNNEI come from the germline V gene. Trimming at V came to 4 bases and at J to 2 bases, leaving 1 base not matched to a gene. This CDR3 region has 13 residues. The CDR3 spells CASSGQGQETQYF. The CDR3 region has the DNA TGTGCCAGCAGTGGACAGGGACAAGAGACCCAGTACTTC. The variable domain in full, with the rest retrieved from reference TRBV2 and TRBJ2-5, is EPEVTQTPSHQVTQMGQEVILRCVPISNHLYFYWYRQILGQKVEFLVSFYNNEISEKSEIFDDQFSVERPDGSNFTLKIRSTKLEDSAMYFCASSGQGQETQYFGPGTRLLVL.

The chain links TRBV5-5 to TRBJ2-7; 7 bases fit TRBD2. The CDR3 consists of 16 residues. Germline CDR1 and CDR2: SGHKS and YYEKEE (reference sequence). V lost 0 bases, J lost 5 bases, and 11 bases stayed unmatched. The CDR3 DNA is TGTGCCAGCAGCTTGGTGGGTACGGGCGGGAGCAACGAGCAGTACTTC. Translated, it gives CASSLVGTGGSNEQYF.

The chain links TRBV4-1 to TRBJ2-1, with 10 bases identical to TRBD2. There are 15 residues in the CDR3. The J segment lost 9 bases and the V segment lost 6 bases, leaving 11 bases of the junction unmatched. In germline, CDR1 is MGHRA, CDR2 YSYEKL. The CDR3, as DNA: TGCGCCAGCAGTCTCCTGGCTAGCGGGAGCGGTGAGCAGTTCTTC. It codes for CASSLLASGSGEQFF.

V usage is TRBV6-1 and J usage is TRBJ1-5, with D hard to call. The V gene's germline CDR1 is MNHNS and CDR2 SASEGT. The CDR3 sequence is 17 residues long. Between the trimmed V and J ends, which lost 0 bases and 2 bases, there was a span of 14 bases. CDR3 sequence reads: CASSEAWPEIGNQPQHF. The CDR3 region has the DNA TGTGCCAGCAGTGAAGCGTGGCCAGAGATCGGCAATCAGCCCCAGCATTTT.

The genes are TRBV6-6 and TRBJ1-5; TRBD1 matches 7 bases. J gave up 6 bases and V 5 bases, and 10 bases lay outside the gene matches. Germline V gene sequence: CDR1 MNHNY, CDR2 SVGAGI (reference sequence). CDR3 length equals 15 residues. The CDR3 sequence is CASSAGQEGGQPQHF. DNA of the CDR3: TGTGCCAGCAGTGCCGGACAGGAAGGGGGTCAGCCCCAGCATTTT.

This chain uses TRBV12-1 with TRBJ1-3; the table gives TRBD1 as D, unverified against the DNA. TRBV12-1 is assigned pseudogene status. This CDR3 comprises 13 residues. The DNA for the CDR3 is TGTGCCAGCAGCCCAGACAGTAGAAACACCATATATTTT. Translation: CASSPDSRNTIYF.

This clone came up once. This sequence joins TRBV18 and TRBJ2-1; 7 nucleotides agree with TRBD1. The CDR3 contains 13 residues. From germline, CDR1 is KGHSH and CDR2 LQKENI. V lost 4 bases to trimming and J lost 8 bases; unmatched junction nucleotides: 5. The DNA of the CDR3 is TGTGCCAGCTCACAAGGGGGCGGCGATGAGCAGTTCTTC. It specifies CASSQGGGDEQFF.

The chain employs TRBV19 and TRBJ2-1, with D hard to call. Trimming left V 4 bases short and J 5 bases short, with 9 bases between. The CDR3 has 13 residues. Germline CDR1 and CDR2: LNHDA and SQIVND (reference sequence). The CDR3, as DNA: TGTGCCAGTAGTAGGTCCAGAGACAATGAGCAGTTCTTC. It yields the protein CASSRSRDNEQFF.

This chain links TRBV28 with TRBJ1-5, with D perhaps TRBD1 (5 bases). This CDR3 has 12 amino acids. CDR1 is MDHEN, CDR2 SYDVKM, per germline. V shed 4 bases and J shed 7 bases, with 8 bases lying between them. The CDR3 nucleotides read TGTGCCAGCAGTTCTGGGGCCCAGCCCCAGCATTTT. Its translation: CASSSGAQPQHF.

V usage is TRBV9 and J usage is TRBJ1-1, with D possibly matching TRBD1 (6 bases). Germline CDR1 and CDR2: SGDLS and YYNGEE. The V end lost 0 bases, the J end lost 7 bases, and 13 bases lay between the germline ends. The CDR3 is made up of 14 amino acids. Here the CDR3 reads CASSVGIGQSEAFF. The DNA of the CDR3 is TGTGCCAGCAGCGTAGGTATCGGACAGAGTGAAGCTTTCTTT.

This clone was detected only a few times. The chain links TRBV28 to TRBJ1-2, with 8 bases lining up with TRBD1. The V and J ends lost 6 bases and 5 bases, in that order; junction bases with no gene match: 8. CDR3 size: 14 residues. CDR1 is MDHEN, CDR2 SYDVKM, per germline. CDR3: CASRTGEALYGYTF. In nucleotides, the CDR3 is TGTGCCAGCAGGACAGGGGAGGCTTTGTATGGCTACACCTTC.

This CDR3 is CASSLVGIDQPQHF. The CDR3 nucleotides read TGTGCCAGCAGTTTAGTAGGGATAGATCAGCCCCAGCATTTT. The chain couples TRBV28 to TRBJ1-5, with no clear D. Trimming took 2 bases from V and 5 from J, leaving 10 bases between them. The germline gives CDR1 MDHEN, CDR2 SYDVKM. CDR3 length: 14 amino acids.

The chain uses TRBV19 and TRBJ2-7, with a weak D call TRBD1 (7 bases). Germline loops: CDR1 LNHDA, CDR2 SQIVND (reference sequence). The CDR3 contains 13 residues. V lost 7 bases to trimming and J lost 3 bases, with 13 bases between them. CDR3 sequence: CASKAGQFYEQYF. CDR3 sequence (DNA): TGTGCCAGTAAGGCGGGACAGTTCTACGAGCAGTACTTC.

This clone was observed a single time. The CDR3 DNA follows: TGTGCCAGCAGCTTAACGGCGAGTTCCCAAGAGACCCAGTACTTC. It specifies CASSLTASSQETQYF. The chain combines TRBV11-1 with TRBJ2-5; D unclear. The V end was cut by 2 bases, the J end by 1 base, with 11 bases between. The CDR3 totals 15 residues. Germline CDR1 reads SGHAT; CDR2 reads FQDESV (reference sequence).

The chain employs TRBV27 and TRBJ2-3; 10 positions agree with TRBD2. The junction had 18 bases not matched to a gene; V was cut back by 4 bases and J by 2 bases. The CDR3 extends over 20 amino acids. Germline V gene sequence: CDR1 MNHEY, CDR2 SMNVEV (reference sequence). This CDR3 is CASSYSTGYLAGDPTDTQYF. The CDR3 nucleotides read TGTGCCAGCAGTTACTCGACGGGATATCTAGCGGGAGACCCCACAGATACGCAGTATTTT.

V and J are TRBV27 and TRBJ2-1; 7 positions agree with TRBD1. V was clipped by 3 bases and J by 2 bases; unmatched bases: 4. This CDR3 is 15 amino acids long. Germline V gene lookup returns CDR1 MNHEY and CDR2 SMNVEV (reference sequence). CDR3 sequence: CASSLRGRTYNEQFF. The CDR3 region has the DNA TGTGCCAGCAGTTTGAGGGGGCGTACCTACAATGAGCAGTTCTTC.

CDR3 DNA: TGTGCCAGCACGGTCGGTACCCCACAAAACGGAAAACTGTTTTTT. Translating gives CASTVGTPQNGKLFF. This chain links TRBV27 with TRBJ1-4, with no clear D. The V and J ends lost 7 bases and 10 bases respectively, with 22 bases between them. CDR1 is MNHEY and CDR2 is SMNVEV in the germline V gene (reference sequence). The CDR3 loop spans 15 amino acids.